Sequencing of this T cell receptor (beta chain) was carried out in a study of response to subunit inactivated influenza vaccine. TCRdb used MiXCR to reprocess the RT-PCR reads, holding one entry per CDR3 protein. Of roughly 620,000 distinct CDR3 sequences in the sample, approximately 11% were seen once. Germline V gives CDR1 LNHDA, CDR2 SQIVND (reference sequence). There are 13 residues in the CDR3. Trimming took off 3 bases at V and 5 bases at J, with 8 bases between the two ends. This sample was also put to use in a study of T cells expressing NK-cell markers. As that study records: Production of TCR beta cDNA relied on 5'RACE template switching with UMIs. Obtained from sorted CD3+CD56+NKG2C+, CD3+CD56+NKG2C- and CD3+CD56-NKG2C+ T cells were the TCR beta repertoires. NKG2C+ dominant clonotype frequencies in six or seven donors were roughly 1.0-7.5% of CD8+ T cells. What remained unclear was the HCMV specificity of expanded NKG2C+ T cell clones.

The sequence derives from a man over 45 who received an inactivated influenza vaccine. Material: PBMCs from blood, obtained on the day of vaccination. This chain joins TRBV19 and TRBJ1-5; D unresolved. The CDR3 DNA sequence: TGTGCCAGTAGTATTAGGGCGTATCAGCCCCAGCATTTT. Its protein product is CASSIRAYQPQHF.